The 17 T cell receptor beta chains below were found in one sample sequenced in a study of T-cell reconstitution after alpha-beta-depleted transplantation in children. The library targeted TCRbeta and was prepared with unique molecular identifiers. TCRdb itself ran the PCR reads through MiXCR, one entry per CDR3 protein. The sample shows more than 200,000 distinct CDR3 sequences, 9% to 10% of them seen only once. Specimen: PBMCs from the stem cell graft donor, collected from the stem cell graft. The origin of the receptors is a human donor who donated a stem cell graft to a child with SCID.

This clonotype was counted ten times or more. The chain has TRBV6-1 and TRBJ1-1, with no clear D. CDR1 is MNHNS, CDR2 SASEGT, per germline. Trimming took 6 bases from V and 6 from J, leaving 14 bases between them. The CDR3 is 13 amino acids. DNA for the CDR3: TGTGCCAGCAGCCTCCGCTTCTGGGCTGAAGCTTTCTTT. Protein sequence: CASSLRFWAEAFF.

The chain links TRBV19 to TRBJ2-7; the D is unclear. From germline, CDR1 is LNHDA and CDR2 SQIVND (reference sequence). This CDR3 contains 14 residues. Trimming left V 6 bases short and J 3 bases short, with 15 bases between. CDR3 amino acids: CASSLMDESYEQYF. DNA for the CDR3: TGTGCCAGTAGCCTCATGGACGAGAGCTACGAGCAGTACTTC.

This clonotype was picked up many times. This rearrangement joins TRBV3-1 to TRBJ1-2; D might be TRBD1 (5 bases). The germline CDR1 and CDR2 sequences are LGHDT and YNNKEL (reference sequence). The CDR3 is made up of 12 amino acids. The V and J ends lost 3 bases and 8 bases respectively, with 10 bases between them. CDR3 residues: CASSQGGRGYTF. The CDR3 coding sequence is TGTGCCAGCAGCCAGGGGGGGAGGGGCTACACCTTC.

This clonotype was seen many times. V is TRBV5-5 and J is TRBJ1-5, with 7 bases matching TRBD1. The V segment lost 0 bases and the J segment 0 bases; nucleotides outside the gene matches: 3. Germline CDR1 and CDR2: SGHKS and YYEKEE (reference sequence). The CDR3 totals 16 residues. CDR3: CASSLATGNSNQPQHF. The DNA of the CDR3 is TGTGCCAGCAGCTTGGCGACAGGGAATAGCAATCAGCCCCAGCATTTT.

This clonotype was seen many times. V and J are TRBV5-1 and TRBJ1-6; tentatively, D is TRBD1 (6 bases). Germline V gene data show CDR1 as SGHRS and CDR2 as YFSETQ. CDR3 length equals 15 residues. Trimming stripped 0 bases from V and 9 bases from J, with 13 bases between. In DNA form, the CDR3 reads TGCGCCAGCAGCTTGGAAACAGGGACGGGTTCACCCCTCCACTTT. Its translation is CASSLETGTGSPLHF.

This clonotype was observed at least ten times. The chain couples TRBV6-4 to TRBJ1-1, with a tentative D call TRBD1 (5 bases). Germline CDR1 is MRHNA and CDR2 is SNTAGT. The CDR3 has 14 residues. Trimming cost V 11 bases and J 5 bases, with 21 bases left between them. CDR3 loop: CAPPLGVRRTEAFF. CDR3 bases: TGTGCCCCTCCCCTGGGGGTCCGCAGGACTGAAGCTTTCTTT.

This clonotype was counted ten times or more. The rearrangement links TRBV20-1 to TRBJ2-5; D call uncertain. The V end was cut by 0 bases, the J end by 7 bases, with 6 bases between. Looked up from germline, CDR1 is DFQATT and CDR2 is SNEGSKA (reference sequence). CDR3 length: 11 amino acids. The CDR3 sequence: CSARDTLTQYF. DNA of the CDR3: TGCAGTGCTAGAGATACCCTGACCCAGTACTTC.

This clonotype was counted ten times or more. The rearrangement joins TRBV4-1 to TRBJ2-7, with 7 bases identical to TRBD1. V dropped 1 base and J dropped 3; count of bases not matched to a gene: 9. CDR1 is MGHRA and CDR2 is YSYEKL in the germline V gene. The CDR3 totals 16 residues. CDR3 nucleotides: TGCGCCAGCAGCCAAGTTGGGACAGCCAACTTCTACGAGCAGTACTTC. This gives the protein CASSQVGTANFYEQYF.

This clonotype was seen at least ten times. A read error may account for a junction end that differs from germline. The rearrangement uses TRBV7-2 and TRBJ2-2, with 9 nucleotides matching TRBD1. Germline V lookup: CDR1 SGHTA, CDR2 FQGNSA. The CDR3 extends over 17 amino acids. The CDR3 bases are TGTGCCAGCAGCCTAGCCCCGGACAGGGGCCGAACCGGGGAGCTGTTTTTT. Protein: CASSLAPDRGRTGELFF.

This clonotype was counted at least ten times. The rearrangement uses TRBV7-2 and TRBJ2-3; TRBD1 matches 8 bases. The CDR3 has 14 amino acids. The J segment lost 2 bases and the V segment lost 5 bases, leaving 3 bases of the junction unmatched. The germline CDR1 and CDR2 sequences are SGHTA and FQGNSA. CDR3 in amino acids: CASSRTGFTDTQYF. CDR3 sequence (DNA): TGTGCCAGCAGCCGGACAGGGTTCACAGATACGCAGTATTTT.

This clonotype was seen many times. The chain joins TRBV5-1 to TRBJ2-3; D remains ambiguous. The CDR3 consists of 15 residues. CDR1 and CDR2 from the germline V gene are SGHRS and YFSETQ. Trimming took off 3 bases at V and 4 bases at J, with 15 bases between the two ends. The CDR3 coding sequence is TGCGCCAGCAGCTCGTCAAGTGGGCCCGCAGATACGCAGTATTTT. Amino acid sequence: CASSSSSGPADTQYF.

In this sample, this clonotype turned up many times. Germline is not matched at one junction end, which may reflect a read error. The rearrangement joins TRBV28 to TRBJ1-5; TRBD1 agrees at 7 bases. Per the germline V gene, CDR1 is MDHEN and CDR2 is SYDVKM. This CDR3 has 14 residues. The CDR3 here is CASSLTGSTQPQHF. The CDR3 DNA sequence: TGTGCCAGCAGTTTGACAGGGAGCACTCAGCCCCAGCATTTT.

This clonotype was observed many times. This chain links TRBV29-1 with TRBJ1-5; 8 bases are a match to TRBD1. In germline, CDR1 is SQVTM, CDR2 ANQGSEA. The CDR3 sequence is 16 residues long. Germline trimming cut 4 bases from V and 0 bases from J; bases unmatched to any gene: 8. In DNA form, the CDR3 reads TGCAGCGTTGGACAGGGGACTACGGATAGCAATCAGCCCCAGCATTTT. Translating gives CSVGQGTTDSNQPQHF.

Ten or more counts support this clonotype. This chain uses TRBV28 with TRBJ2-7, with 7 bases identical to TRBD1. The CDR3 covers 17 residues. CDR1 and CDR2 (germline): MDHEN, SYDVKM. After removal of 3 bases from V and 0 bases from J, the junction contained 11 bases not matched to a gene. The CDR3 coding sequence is TGTGCCAGCAGTTTTGATCACGAGACAGGGAGCTCCTACGAGCAGTACTTC. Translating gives CASSFDHETGSSYEQYF.

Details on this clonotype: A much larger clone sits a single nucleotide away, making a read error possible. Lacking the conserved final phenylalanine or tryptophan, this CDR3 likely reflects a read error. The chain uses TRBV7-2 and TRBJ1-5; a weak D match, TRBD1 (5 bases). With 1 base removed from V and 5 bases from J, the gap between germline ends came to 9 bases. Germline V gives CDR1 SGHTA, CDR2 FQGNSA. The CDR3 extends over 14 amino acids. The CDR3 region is CASSLGGPYQPQHS. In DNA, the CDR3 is TGTGCCAGCAGCTTAGGGGGACCCTATCAGCCCCAGCATTCT.

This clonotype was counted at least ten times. The CDR3 sequence: CSASPPGRKDEKLFF. Written as DNA, the CDR3 is TGCAGTGCTAGTCCTCCTGGGAGAAAGGATGAAAAACTGTTTTTT. The chain combines TRBV20-1 with TRBJ1-4; the D is unclear. In germline, CDR1 is DFQATT, CDR2 SNEGSKA (reference sequence). This CDR3 is 15 amino acids long. Trimming stripped 3 bases from V and 6 bases from J, with 17 bases between.

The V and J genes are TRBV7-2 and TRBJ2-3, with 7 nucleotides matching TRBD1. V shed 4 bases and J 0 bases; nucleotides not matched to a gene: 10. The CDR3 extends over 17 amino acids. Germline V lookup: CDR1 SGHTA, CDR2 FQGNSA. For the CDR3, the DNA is TGTGCCAGCAGCTCGCCCTGGGGACAGTATAGCACAGATACGCAGTATTTT. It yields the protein CASSSPWGQYSTDTQYF.